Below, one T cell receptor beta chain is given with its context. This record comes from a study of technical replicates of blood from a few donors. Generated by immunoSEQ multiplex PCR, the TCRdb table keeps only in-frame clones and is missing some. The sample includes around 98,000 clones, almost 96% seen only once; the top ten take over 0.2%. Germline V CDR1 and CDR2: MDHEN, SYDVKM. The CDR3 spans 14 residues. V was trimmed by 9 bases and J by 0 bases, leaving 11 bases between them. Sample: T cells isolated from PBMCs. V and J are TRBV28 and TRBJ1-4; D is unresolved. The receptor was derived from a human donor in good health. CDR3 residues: CASMMTPTNEKLFF. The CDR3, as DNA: TGTGCCAGTATGATGACACCAACTAATGAAAAACTGTTTTTT.